These 5 T cell receptor beta chains came from one sample sequenced in a study of T cell responses to AZD1222 COVID-19 vaccine. Assay used: immunoSEQ multiplex PCR; TCRdb lists only in-frame clones, some missing. The repertoire has about 59,000 clones, over 80% of them found once; the top ten carry approximately 7%. Sequences were derived from peripheral blood, sampled on day 0 of AZD1222 vaccination. All receptors derive from an adult in good health.

The chain uses TRBV7-2 and TRBJ1-1, with D unclear. The germline V gene has CDR1 SGHTA and CDR2 FQGNSA. This CDR3 region has 12 residues. V dropped 0 bases and J dropped 11 bases, with 10 bases sitting between them. The CDR3: CASSLAGRRAFF. In DNA form, the CDR3 reads TGTGCCAGCAGCTTAGCGGGGAGGCGCGCTTTCTTT. Supplemented by reference TRBV7-2 and TRBJ1-1, the full variable domain reads GAGVSQSPSNKVTEKGKDVELRCDPISGHTALYWYRQSLGQGLEFLIYFQGNSAPDKSGLPSDRFSAERTGGSVSTLTIQRTQQEDSAVYLCASSLAGRRAFFGQGTRLTVV.

This chain connects TRBV28 to TRBJ1-5; 11 positions match TRBD1. This CDR3 has 15 amino acids. Germline V CDR1 and CDR2: MDHEN, SYDVKM. V was pared by 4 bases and J by 5 bases, with 4 bases of the junction left unmatched. The CDR3 is CASSYGTGGYQPQHF. CDR3 nucleotides: TGTGCCAGCAGTTACGGGACAGGGGGTTATCAGCCCCAGCATTTT.

The chain is built from TRBV28 and TRBJ2-3; the D is unclear. Trimming took 6 bases from V and 7 from J, leaving 11 bases between them. Germline CDR1 and CDR2: MDHEN and SYDVKM. This CDR3 comprises 12 residues. The CDR3 DNA reads TGTGCCAGCAGATCCCTCTCTTATACGCAGTATTTT. This translates into CASRSLSYTQYF.

The chain employs TRBV4-1 and TRBJ1-2; 10 nucleotides align to TRBD1. There are 14 residues in the CDR3. The trim removed 2 bases at V and 8 bases at J, leaving 5 bases unmatched. In germline, CDR1 is MGHRA, CDR2 YSYEKL. This CDR3 is CASSQPGTGDGYTF. DNA of the CDR3: TGCGCCAGCAGCCAACCGGGGACAGGGGACGGCTACACCTTC.

The chain uses TRBV5-1 and TRBJ1-4, with D possibly being TRBD1 (5 bases). The CDR3 length is 14 residues. The germline V gene has CDR1 SGHRS and CDR2 YFSETQ. Deletions cut 4 bases from V and 5 bases from J, with 12 bases between. The CDR3 spells CASSLDTGNEKLFF. CDR3 in DNA: TGCGCCAGCAGCCTGGACACTGGCAATGAAAAACTGTTTTTT.